These T cell receptor beta chains were read from a single sample in a study of blood T cell repertoires in COVID-19. TCRdb keeps only in-frame clones here, not all; method: immunoSEQ multiplex PCR. The table records 250,000 to 350,000 clones, 88% of them present only once. The sequenced sample consisted of PBMCs or T cells enriched from blood (not recorded which). The receptors were gathered from a woman aged 55-69 years in a cohort exposed to, infected with or recovered from COVID-19 (not recorded which). Each CDR3 is given with its conserved first and last residue. The D gene is left open where the match is weak. Clone sizes are given selectively: once, few, many, or a class where the clone is expanded.

v_gene	abundance	d_gene	j_gene	CDR3aa	CDR3nt
TRBV6-5	NA	NA	TRBJ1-6	CASSYSQGVNSPLHF	TGTGCCAGCAGTTACTCACAGGGAGTTAATTCACCCCTCCACTTT
TRBV28	NA	TRBD1	TRBJ1-4	CASGPGTANEKLFF	TGTGCCAGCGGCCCAGGGACAGCAAATGAAAAACTGTTTTTT
TRBV7-9	NA	NA	TRBJ1-1	CASSLDGGTTEAFF	TGTGCCAGCAGCTTAGATGGAGGGACCACTGAAGCTTTCTTT
TRBV18	NA	NA	TRBJ1-1	CASSLWGDPNTEAFF	TGTGCCAGCTCACTCTGGGGAGACCCCAACACTGAAGCTTTCTTT
TRBV30	NA	NA	TRBJ2-7	CAWRVPGQSGEQYF	TGTGCCTGGAGGGTCCCGGGACAATCGGGAGAGCAGTACTTC
TRBV28	NA	TRBD2	TRBJ2-3	CASSLQRGRADTQYF	TGTGCCAGCAGTTTACAACGCGGGAGGGCAGATACGCAGTATTTT
TRBV6-5	NA	TRBD1	TRBJ1-1	CASSYGGTGGTEAFF	TGTGCCAGCAGTTACGGCGGGACAGGGGGCACTGAAGCTTTCTTT
TRBV6-5	NA	NA	TRBJ2-2	CASRTTGTGELFF	TGTGCCAGCAGAACCACAGGTACCGGGGAGCTGTTTTTT
TRBV28	NA	NA	TRBJ2-1	CASSLIAGDYNEQFF	TGTGCCAGCAGTTTAATAGCCGGCGACTACAATGAGCAGTTCTTC
TRBV2	NA	NA	TRBJ2-5	CASSTTRGETQYF	TGTGCCAGCAGTACCACTAGAGGGGAGACCCAGTACTTC
TRBV11-2	NA	TRBD2	TRBJ2-7	CASTYPSPSGRLLEQYF	TGTGCCAGCACCTACCCCTCCCCTAGCGGGAGGTTGTTAGAGCAGTACTTC
TRBV7-9	NA	NA	TRBJ2-3	CASSSGGGRITDTQYF	TGTGCCAGCAGCTCCGGGGGAGGTCGGATCACAGATACGCAGTATTTT
TRBV6-5	once	TRBD1	TRBJ1-1	CASSWDRGTEAFF	TGTGCCAGCAGTTGGGACAGGGGCACTGAAGCTTTCTTT
TRBV4-2	NA	TRBD2	TRBJ2-1	CASSPTGGGYNEQFF	TGTGCCAGCAGCCCCACGGGGGGTGGCTACAATGAGCAGTTCTTC
TRBV10-3	NA	NA	TRBJ1-2	CAISPTGTGYGYTF	TGTGCCATCAGCCCGACAGGAACGGGCTATGGCTACACCTTC
TRBV2	NA	NA	TRBJ2-1	CASLWGVSYNEQFF	TGTGCCAGCTTGTGGGGGGTATCCTACAATGAGCAGTTCTTC
TRBV27	NA	TRBD1	TRBJ2-7	CASSRRPGQSRSYEQYF	TGTGCCAGCAGCCGCAGACCGGGACAGTCGCGGTCCTACGAGCAGTACTTC
TRBV4-3	NA	TRBD1	TRBJ2-4	CASSQDSGTGVGLDLAKNIQYF	TGCGCCAGCAGCCAAGACTCCGGGACAGGGGTCGGCCTAGACCTAGCCAAAAACATTCAGTACTTC
TRBV9	NA	TRBD1	TRBJ1-1	CASSARQGATRATEAFF	TGTGCCAGCAGCGCCCGACAGGGGGCTACGAGGGCCACTGAAGCTTTCTTT
TRBV28	few	TRBD1	TRBJ1-6	CASSFPPRRDRGIAYNSPLHF	TGTGCCAGCAGTTTCCCCCCGAGGCGGGACAGGGGTATCGCCTATAATTCACCCCTCCACTTT
TRBV7-9	NA	TRBD1	TRBJ1-1	CASSLGGQGRTEAFF	TGTGCCAGCAGCTTAGGAGGACAGGGTAGGACTGAAGCTTTCTTT
TRBV18	few	NA	TRBJ2-6	CASSPPRGYSGANVLTF	TGTGCCAGCTCACCACCGAGGGGGTACTCTGGGGCCAACGTCCTGACTTTC
TRBV6-1	once	TRBD1	TRBJ1-4	CASSEDRGSYEKLFF	TGTGCCAGCAGTGAAGACAGGGGGTCCTATGAAAAACTGTTTTTT
TRBV27	NA	NA	TRBJ1-5	CASSPSGRSSNQPQHF	TGTGCCAGCAGTCCTTCCGGGAGATCCAGCAATCAGCCCCAGCATTTT
TRBV7-2	NA	TRBD1	TRBJ1-4	CASSLPPRGGKKEKLFF	TGTGCCAGCAGCTTACCCCCCCGAGGGGGCAAAAAGGAAAAACTGTTTTTT
TRBV2	NA	NA	TRBJ2-1	CARSALGTYNEQFF	TGTGCCAGATCGGCCCTCGGGACTTACAATGAGCAGTTCTTC
TRBV25-1	NA	NA	TRBJ2-2	CASSEMGRGRTMTGELFF	TGTGCCAGCAGTGAAATGGGTAGGGGGCGGACTATGACCGGGGAGCTGTTTTTT
TRBV19	NA	NA	TRBJ1-5	CASRMGLYSNQPQHF	TGTGCCAGTAGGATGGGACTCTATAGCAATCAGCCCCAGCATTTT
TRBV2	NA	TRBD2	TRBJ2-5	CASSGASGYQETQYF	TGTGCCAGCAGTGGGGCTAGCGGGTACCAAGAGACCCAGTACTTC
TRBV28	NA	TRBD2	TRBJ2-7	CASSSGGLAGGYEQYF	TGTGCCAGCAGTTCCGGGGGATTAGCGGGAGGCTACGAGCAGTACTTC
TRBV2	NA	NA	TRBJ2-7	CASRQAGPYEQYF	TGTGCCAGCCGACAGGCGGGCCCCTACGAGCAGTACTTC
TRBV24-1	NA	TRBD2	TRBJ2-2	CATKSRGERAWDTGELFF	TGTGCCACCAAATCTCGGGGGGAGCGGGCTTGGGACACCGGGGAGCTGTTTTTT
TRBV6-2/TRBV6-3	NA	NA	TRBJ2-2	CASSSLSTSPPGELFF	TGTGCCAGCAGTTCGTTATCGACTAGTCCCCCCGGGGAGCTGTTTTTT
TRBV28	NA	TRBD1	TRBJ1-2	CASSLTGDYGYTF	TGTGCCAGCAGTTTGACAGGGGACTATGGCTACACCTTC
TRBV19	NA	NA	TRBJ2-2	CASLKPGLNTGELFF	TGTGCCAGTTTAAAACCGGGACTTAACACCGGGGAGCTGTTTTTT
TRBV25-1	NA	NA	TRBJ2-2	CASSVVQGTAGELFF	TGTGCCAGCAGTGTCGTACAGGGTACCGCCGGGGAGCTGTTTTTT
TRBV28	NA	NA	TRBJ1-6	CASSSGGSSSPLHF	TGTGCCAGCAGTTCCGGGGGTTCAAGTTCACCCCTCCACTTT
TRBV13	NA	NA	TRBJ2-3	CASSPPVPRTDTQYF	TGTGCCAGCAGCCCCCCTGTCCCCAGAACAGATACGCAGTATTTT
TRBV10-3	NA	TRBD2	TRBJ2-1	CAISEPPTAGRREGLTYEQFF	TGTGCCATCAGTGAGCCTCCGACAGCGGGAAGGCGGGAGGGCCTTACCTATGAGCAGTTCTTC
TRBV6-2/TRBV6-3	NA	TRBD1	TRBJ1-2	CASSYGDSFNYGYTF	TGTGCCAGCAGTTACGGGGACAGCTTCAACTATGGCTACACCTTC
TRBV11-2	NA	NA	TRBJ1-1	CASSLGGDGAFF	TGTGCCAGCAGCTTAGGCGGGGATGGAGCTTTCTTT
TRBV11-3	NA	NA	TRBJ2-1	CASSSSSSYNEQFF	TGTGCCAGCAGCTCCTCCTCTTCCTACAATGAGCAGTTCTTC
TRBV19	NA	NA	TRBJ1-6	CASKDARVNSPLHF	TGTGCCAGTAAGGACGCCAGGGTAAATTCACCCCTCCACTTT
TRBV7-9	NA	TRBD2	TRBJ2-5	CASSPPLAGETQYF	TGTGCCAGCAGCCCCCCACTAGCGGGCGAGACCCAGTACTTC
TRBV2	once	NA	TRBJ2-7	CASRDRLSSYEQYF	TGTGCCAGCAGGGACAGATTATCCTCCTACGAGCAGTACTTC
TRBV28	NA	NA	TRBJ2-5	CASSFFKQGGGQETQYF	TGTGCCAGCAGCTTCTTCAAGCAGGGAGGGGGGCAAGAGACCCAGTACTTC
TRBV7-9	NA	TRBD1	TRBJ2-7	CASSRDRGYEQYF	TGTGCCAGCAGCCGGGACAGGGGCTACGAGCAGTACTTC
TRBV4-1	NA	TRBD1	TRBJ1-4	CASSQEQGQGYEKLFF	TGCGCCAGCAGCCAAGAGCAGGGACAGGGTTACGAAAAACTGTTTTTT
TRBV7-2	NA	NA	TRBJ1-5	CASSQEGGQPQHF	TGTGCCAGCTCCCAGGAGGGGGGGCAGCCCCAGCATTTT
TRBV15	NA	NA	TRBJ2-3	CATSAPDRRDTDTQYF	TGTGCCACCAGCGCCCCAGACAGGCGAGACACAGATACGCAGTATTTT
TRBV24-1	NA	NA	TRBJ2-3	CATSGGQPDTQYF	TGTGCCACCAGTGGGGGGCAGCCAGATACGCAGTATTTT
TRBV5-1	NA	TRBD1	TRBJ1-2	CASSPRGQGAGGYTF	TGCGCCAGCAGTCCTAGGGGACAGGGGGCAGGGGGCTACACCTTC
TRBV5-4	NA	NA	TRBJ2-7	CASSSYSAYEQYF	TGTGCCAGCAGCTCTTACAGTGCCTACGAGCAGTACTTC
TRBV30	NA	TRBD1	TRBJ2-3	CAWSGQGLRTDTQYF	TGTGCCTGGAGTGGACAGGGGCTCCGCACAGATACGCAGTATTTT
TRBV11-2	NA	NA	TRBJ1-2	CASSLQLSPDYGYTF	TGTGCCAGCAGCTTACAGTTATCCCCAGACTATGGCTACACCTTC
TRBV2	NA	NA	TRBJ1-1	CASSERGGPIQEAFF	TGTGCCAGCAGTGAACGGGGGGGACCGATCCAAGAAGCTTTCTTT
TRBV7-9	NA	TRBD1	TRBJ2-3	CASSLGLTGGADTQYF	TGTGCCAGCAGCTTAGGTCTGACAGGGGGCGCCGATACGCAGTATTTT